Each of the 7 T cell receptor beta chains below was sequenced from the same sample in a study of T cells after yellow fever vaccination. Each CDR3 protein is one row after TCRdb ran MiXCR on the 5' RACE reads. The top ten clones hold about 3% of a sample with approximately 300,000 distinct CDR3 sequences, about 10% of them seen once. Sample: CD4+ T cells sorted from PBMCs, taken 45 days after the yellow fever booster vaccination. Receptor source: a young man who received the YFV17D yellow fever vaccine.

CDR3 sequence: CASSATSGANWGATDTQYF. The CDR3 nucleotides are TGTGCCAGCAGCGCGACTAGCGGGGCTAACTGGGGGGCCACAGATACGCAGTATTTT. This chain joins TRBV25-1 and TRBJ2-3; 11 bases match TRBD2. This CDR3 contains 19 residues. The germline V gene encodes CDR1 MGHDK and CDR2 SYGVNS. V lost 6 bases to trimming and J lost 2 bases; unmatched junction nucleotides: 16.

The CDR3 nucleotides are TGTGCCAGCACCCCGACAGGATATCAGCCCCAGCATTTT. Residues: CASTPTGYQPQHF. V is TRBV7-2 and J is TRBJ1-5; possible D gene TRBD1, 6 bases. Germline CDR1 and CDR2: SGHTA and FQGNSA. The CDR3 is 13 residues long. V was pared by 7 bases and J by 5 bases, with 12 bases between.

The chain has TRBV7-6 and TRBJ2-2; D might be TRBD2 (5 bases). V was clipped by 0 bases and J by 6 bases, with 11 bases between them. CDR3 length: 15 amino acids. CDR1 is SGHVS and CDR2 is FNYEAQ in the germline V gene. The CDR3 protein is CASSLAASYPGELFF. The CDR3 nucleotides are TGTGCCAGCAGCTTAGCGGCTAGCTATCCCGGGGAGCTGTTTTTT.

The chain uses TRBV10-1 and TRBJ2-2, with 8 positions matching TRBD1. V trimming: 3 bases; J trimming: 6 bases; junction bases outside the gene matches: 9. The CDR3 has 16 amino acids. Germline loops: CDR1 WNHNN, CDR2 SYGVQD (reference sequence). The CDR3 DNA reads TGCGCCAGCAGTGACCAGGGGGCAGGGTCAGCCGGGGAGCTGTTTTTT. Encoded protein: CASSDQGAGSAGELFF.

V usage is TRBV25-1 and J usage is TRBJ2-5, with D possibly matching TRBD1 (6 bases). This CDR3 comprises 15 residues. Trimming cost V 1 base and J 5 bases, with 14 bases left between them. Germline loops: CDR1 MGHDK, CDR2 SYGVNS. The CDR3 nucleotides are TGTGCCAGCAGTGAATTTGCAGGGGATTCGGAGACCCAGTACTTC. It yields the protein CASSEFAGDSETQYF.

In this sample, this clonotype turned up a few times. CDR3 DNA: TGTGCCAGCAGCAATGATGGGGTCTCCTACGAGCAGTACTTC. Translation: CASSNDGVSYEQYF. The chain combines TRBV7-2 with TRBJ2-7; no clear D gene. Germline assignment: CDR1 SGHTA and CDR2 FQGNSA. With 5 bases removed from V and 0 bases from J, the gap between germline ends came to 11 bases. The CDR3 has 14 residues.

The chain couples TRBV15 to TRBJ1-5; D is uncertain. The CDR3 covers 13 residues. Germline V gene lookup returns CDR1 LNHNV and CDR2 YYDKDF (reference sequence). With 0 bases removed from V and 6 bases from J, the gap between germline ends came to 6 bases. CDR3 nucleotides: TGTGCCACCAGCAGAGATGGGGTTCAGCCCCAGCATTTT. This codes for CATSRDGVQPQHF.